This TCR beta chain was observed in a study of radiotherapy plus CTLA-4 blockade in lung cancer. Study outcomes and limitations: Clones of tumor-derived TCRs expanded in blood after radiotherapy plus ipilimumab.

The CDR3 is 15 amino acids. V shed 0 bases and J shed 1 base, with 10 bases lying between them. CDR1 and CDR2 (germline): SGDLS, YYNGEE. This clone was counted a few times. As yet, its antigen is unknown. Focal radiation with ipilimumab CTLA-4 blockade was given to patients with chemo-refractory metastatic non-small-cell lung cancer. Data came from immunoSEQ multiplex PCR; TCRdb stores just in-frame clones and leaves some out. The sample yields around 45,000 clones, roughly four fifths seen once. The chain has TRBV9 and TRBJ1-1; D gene uncertain. The source of this sequence is a human donor with non-small cell lung cancer who had stable disease on radiotherapy plus ipilimumab. Sequenced here: peripheral blood, sampled from a patient treated with radiotherapy plus ipilimumab. CDR3 sequence (DNA): TGTGCCAGCAGCGTAGCAGCGCACGAGAACACTGAAGCTTTCTTT. Protein product: CASSVAAHENTEAFF.